Ten or more counts support the clone carrying this TCR beta chain. Its target is unknown. The source of the sample is a study of early T cells in non-severe SARS-CoV-2 infection. In the study overall: Investigators sequenced bulk RNA drawn from unsorted whole blood, and chains remained unpaired. Findings and caveats of the study: VDJdb-based annotation leaned toward anti-spike CD8 responses and missed private and CD4 specificities.

Molecules of cDNA were individually given unique molecular identifiers that were attached to them. TCRdb fed the 5' RACE reads into MiXCR, producing one record per CDR3 protein. Of some 35,000 distinct CDR3 sequences listed, about 6.8% were seen once; the top ten hold around a quarter. Per germline, CDR1 SGHTA and CDR2 FQGNSA. The V and J ends lost 3 bases and 3 bases respectively, with 8 bases between them. The CDR3 contains 14 residues. This receptor was obtained from an adult who was a healthcare worker with PCR-confirmed SARS-CoV-2 infection or an uninfected control (not recorded which). The sequences come from whole blood, collected at baseline. The rearrangement joins TRBV7-2 to TRBJ2-2; D is unclear. The DNA for the CDR3 is TGTGCCAGCAGCTTCGGGCTAGACACCGGGGAGCTGTTTTTT. It is translated as CASSFGLDTGELFF.